This TCR beta chain was recorded in a study of breast tumors, draining lymph nodes, adjacent tissues. This CDR3 is built from 16 residues. Germline values: CDR1 SEHNR, CDR2 FQNEAQ (reference sequence). V was shortened by 5 bases and J by 3 bases, with 20 bases between the two germline ends. Breast cancer patients provided tissue from their axillary draining lymph nodes. On this clonotype: Its antigen is not identified.

Study-level results: Compared with lymph nodes, tumors were less diverse; compared with nontumor tissue, more.

TCRdb itself ran the multiplex PCR reads through MiXCR, one entry per CDR3 protein. The sample holds some 150,000 distinct CDR3 sequences; approximately 33% are singletons and the top ten take around 4%. This chain joins TRBV7-9 and TRBJ2-7; TRBD2 might be the D (6 bases). Input material: axillary lymph node tissue. The receptor's source is a female donor with breast cancer. Some clones in this sample may be carry-over from other donors' samples. CDR3 amino acids: CASSPHSDVGGYEQYF. CDR3 in DNA: TGTGCCAGCAGCCCCCATTCCGACGTGGGGGGCTACGAGCAGTACTTC.